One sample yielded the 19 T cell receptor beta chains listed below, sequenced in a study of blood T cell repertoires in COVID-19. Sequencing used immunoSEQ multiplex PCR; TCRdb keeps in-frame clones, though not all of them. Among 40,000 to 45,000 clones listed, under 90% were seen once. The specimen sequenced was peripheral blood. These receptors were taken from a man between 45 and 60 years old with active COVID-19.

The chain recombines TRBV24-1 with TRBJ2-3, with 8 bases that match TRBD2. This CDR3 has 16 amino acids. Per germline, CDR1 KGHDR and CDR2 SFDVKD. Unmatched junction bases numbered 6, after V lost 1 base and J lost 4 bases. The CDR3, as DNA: TGTGCCACCAGTGATTTCCGGGGGGGCGTCCCAGATACGCAGTATTTT. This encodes CATSDFRGGVPDTQYF.

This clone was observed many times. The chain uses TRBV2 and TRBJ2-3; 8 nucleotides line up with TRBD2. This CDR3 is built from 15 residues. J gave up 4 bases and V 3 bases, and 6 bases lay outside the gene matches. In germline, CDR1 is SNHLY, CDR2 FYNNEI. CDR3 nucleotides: TGTGCCAGCAGTGATTGGGGACTAGGGGCAGATACGCAGTATTTT. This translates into CASSDWGLGADTQYF.

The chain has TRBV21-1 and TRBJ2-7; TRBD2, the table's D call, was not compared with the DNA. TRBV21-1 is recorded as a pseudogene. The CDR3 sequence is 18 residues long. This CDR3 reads CASSASGPPTSGSYEQYF. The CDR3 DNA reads TGTGCCAGCAGCGCTTCCGGCCCCCCCACTAGCGGATCCTACGAGCAGTACTTC.

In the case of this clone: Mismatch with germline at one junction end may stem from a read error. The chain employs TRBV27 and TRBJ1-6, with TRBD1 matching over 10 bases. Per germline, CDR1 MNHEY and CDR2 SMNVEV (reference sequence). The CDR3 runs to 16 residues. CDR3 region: CASSRDRGSNNSPLHF. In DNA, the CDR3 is TGTGCCAGCAGCCGGGACAGGGGCTCCAATAATTCACCCCTCCACTTT.

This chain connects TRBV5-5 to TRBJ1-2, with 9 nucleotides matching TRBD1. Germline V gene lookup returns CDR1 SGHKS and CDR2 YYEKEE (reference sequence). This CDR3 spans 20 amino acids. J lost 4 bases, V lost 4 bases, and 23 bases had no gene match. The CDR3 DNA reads TGTGCCAGCAGCCTGGGAGCTAGATCCTCCGGGACAGGGAGAGGCTATGGCTACACCTTC. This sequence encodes CASSLGARSSGTGRGYGYTF. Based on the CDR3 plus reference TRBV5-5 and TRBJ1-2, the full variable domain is DAGVTQSPTHLIKTRGQQVTLRCSPISGHKSVSWYQQVLGQGPQFIFQYYEKEERGRGNFPDRFSARQFPNYSSELNVNALLLGDSALYLCASSLGARSSGTGRGYGYTFGSGTRLTVV.

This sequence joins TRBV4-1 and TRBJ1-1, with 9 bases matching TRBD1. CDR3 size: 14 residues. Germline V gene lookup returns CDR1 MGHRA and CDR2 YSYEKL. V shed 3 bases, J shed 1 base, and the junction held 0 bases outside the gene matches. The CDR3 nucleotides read TGCGCCAGCAGCCAGGGACAGGGGAACACTGAAGCTTTCTTT. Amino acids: CASSQGQGNTEAFF.

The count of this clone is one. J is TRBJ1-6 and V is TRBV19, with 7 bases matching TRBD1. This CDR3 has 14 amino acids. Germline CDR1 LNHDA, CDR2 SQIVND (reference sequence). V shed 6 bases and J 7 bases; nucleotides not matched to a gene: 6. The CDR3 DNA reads TGTGCCAGTAGACCGACAGGGAAAAATTCACCCCTCCACTTT. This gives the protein CASRPTGKNSPLHF.

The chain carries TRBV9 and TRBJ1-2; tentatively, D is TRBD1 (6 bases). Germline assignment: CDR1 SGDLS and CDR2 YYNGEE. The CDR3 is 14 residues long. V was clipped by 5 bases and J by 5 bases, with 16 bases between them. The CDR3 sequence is CASREPGHNYGYTF. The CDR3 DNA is TGTGCCAGCAGGGAACCGGGACACAATTATGGCTACACCTTC.

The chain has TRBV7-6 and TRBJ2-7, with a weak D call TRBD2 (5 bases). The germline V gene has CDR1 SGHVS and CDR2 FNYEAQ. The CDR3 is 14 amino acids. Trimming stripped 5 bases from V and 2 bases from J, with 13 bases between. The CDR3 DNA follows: TGTGCCAGCAGCCCCACTAGGAGGACCTACGAGCAGTACTTC. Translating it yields CASSPTRRTYEQYF. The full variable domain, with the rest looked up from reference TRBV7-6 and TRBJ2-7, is GAGVSQSPRYKVTKRGQDVALRCDPISGHVSLYWYRQALGQGPEFLTYFNYEAQQDKSGLPNDRFSAERPEGSISTLTIQRTEQRDSAMYRCASSPTRRTYEQYFGPGTRLTVT.

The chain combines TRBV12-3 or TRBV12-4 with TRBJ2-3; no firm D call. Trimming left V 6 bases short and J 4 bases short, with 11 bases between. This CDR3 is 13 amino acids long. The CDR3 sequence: CASRYTFSDTQYF. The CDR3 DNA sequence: TGTGCCAGCAGATATACTTTCTCAGATACGCAGTATTTT.

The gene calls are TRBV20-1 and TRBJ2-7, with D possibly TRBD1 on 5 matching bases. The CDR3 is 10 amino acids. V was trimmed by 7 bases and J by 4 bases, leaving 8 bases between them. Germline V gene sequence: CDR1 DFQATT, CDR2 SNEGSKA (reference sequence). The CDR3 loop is CSVGVYEQYF. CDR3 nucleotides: TGCAGTGTAGGGGTGTACGAGCAGTACTTC.

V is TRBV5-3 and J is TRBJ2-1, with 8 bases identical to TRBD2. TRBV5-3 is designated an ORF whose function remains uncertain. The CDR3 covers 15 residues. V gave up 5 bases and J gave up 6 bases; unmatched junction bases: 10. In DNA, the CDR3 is TGTGCCAGAAGAAAAACTAGCGGAGAACCCAATGAGCAGTTCTTC. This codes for CARRKTSGEPNEQFF.

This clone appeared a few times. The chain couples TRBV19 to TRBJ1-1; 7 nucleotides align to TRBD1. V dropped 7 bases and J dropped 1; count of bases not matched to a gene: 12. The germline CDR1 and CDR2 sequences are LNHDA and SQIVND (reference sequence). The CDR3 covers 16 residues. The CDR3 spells CASTSGTAFRNTEAFF. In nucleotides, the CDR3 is TGTGCCAGTACCTCTGGGACAGCCTTCCGGAACACTGAAGCTTTCTTT. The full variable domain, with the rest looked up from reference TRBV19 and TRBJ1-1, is DGGITQSPKYLFRKEGQNVTLSCEQNLNHDAMYWYRQDPGQGLRLIYYSQIVNDFQKGDIAEGYSVSREKKESFPLTVTSAQKNPTAFYLCASTSGTAFRNTEAFFGQGTRLTVV.

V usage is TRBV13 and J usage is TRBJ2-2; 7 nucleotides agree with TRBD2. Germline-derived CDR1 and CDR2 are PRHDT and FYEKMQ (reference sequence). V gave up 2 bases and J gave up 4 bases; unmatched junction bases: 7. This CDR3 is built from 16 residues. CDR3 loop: CASSLRDYVITGELFF. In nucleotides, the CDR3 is TGTGCCAGCAGCTTAAGGGACTACGTGATCACCGGGGAGCTGTTTTTT.

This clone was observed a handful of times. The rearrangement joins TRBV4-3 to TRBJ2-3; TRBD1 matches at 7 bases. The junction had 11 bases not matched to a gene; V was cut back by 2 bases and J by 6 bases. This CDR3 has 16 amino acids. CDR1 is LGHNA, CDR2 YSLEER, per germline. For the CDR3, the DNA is TGCGCCAGCAGCCAATCGACAGGGCCGAAGCGGGATACGCAGTATTTT. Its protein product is CASSQSTGPKRDTQYF.

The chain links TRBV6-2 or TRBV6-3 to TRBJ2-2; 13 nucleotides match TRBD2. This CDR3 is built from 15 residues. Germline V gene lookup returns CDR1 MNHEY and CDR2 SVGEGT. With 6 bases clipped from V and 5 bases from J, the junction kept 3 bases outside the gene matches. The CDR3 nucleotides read TGTGCCAGCAGCTGGACTAGCGGGAGTACCGGGGAGCTGTTTTTT. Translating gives CASSWTSGSTGELFF.

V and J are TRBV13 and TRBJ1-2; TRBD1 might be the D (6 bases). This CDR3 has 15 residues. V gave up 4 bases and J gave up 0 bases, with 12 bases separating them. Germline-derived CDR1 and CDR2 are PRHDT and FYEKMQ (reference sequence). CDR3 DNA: TGTGCCAGCAGCTCGAGGACAGCTCCTAACTATGGCTACACCTTC. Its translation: CASSSRTAPNYGYTF.

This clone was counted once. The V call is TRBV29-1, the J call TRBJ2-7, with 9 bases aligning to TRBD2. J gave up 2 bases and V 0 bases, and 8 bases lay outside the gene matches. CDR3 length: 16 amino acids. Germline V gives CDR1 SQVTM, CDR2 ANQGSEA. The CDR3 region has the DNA TGCAGCGTTGAAGAGATTGGTAGCGGGAGCCCCTACGAGCAGTACTTC. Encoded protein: CSVEEIGSGSPYEQYF.

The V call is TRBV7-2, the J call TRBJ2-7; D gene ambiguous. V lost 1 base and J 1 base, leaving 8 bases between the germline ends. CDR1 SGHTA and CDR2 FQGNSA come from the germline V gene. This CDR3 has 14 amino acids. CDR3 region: CASSLVHSSYEQYF. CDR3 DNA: TGTGCCAGCAGCTTAGTACATTCATCCTACGAGCAGTACTTC.